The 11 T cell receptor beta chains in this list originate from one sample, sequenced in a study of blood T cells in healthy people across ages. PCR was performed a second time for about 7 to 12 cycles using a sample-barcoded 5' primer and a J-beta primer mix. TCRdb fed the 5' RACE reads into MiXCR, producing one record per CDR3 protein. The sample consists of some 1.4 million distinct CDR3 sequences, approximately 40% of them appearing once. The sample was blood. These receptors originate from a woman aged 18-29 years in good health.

CDR3 in amino acids: CSVLGDTSNEKLFF. The CDR3 DNA follows: TGCAGCGTCCTAGGGGACACTTCTAATGAAAAACTGTTTTTT. This chain connects TRBV29-1 to TRBJ1-4, with TRBD1 as a possible D gene (6 bases). The CDR3 has 14 amino acids. V lost 6 bases and J lost 3, with 14 bases in between. Germline V gene sequence: CDR1 SQVTM, CDR2 ANQGSEA.

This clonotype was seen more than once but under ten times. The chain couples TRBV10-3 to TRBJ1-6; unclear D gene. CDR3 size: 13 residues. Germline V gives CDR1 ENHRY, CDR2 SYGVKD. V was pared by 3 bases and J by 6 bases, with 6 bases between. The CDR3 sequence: CAISEDLNSPLHF. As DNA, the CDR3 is TGTGCCATCAGTGAAGACCTTAATTCACCCCTCCACTTT.

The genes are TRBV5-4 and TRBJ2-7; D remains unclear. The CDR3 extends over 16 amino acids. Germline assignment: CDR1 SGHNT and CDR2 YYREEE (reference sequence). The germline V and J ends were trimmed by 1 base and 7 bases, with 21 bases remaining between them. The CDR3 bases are TGTGCCAGCAGCTTGAAGCTCGACCTTTCCTACAATGAGCAGTACTTC. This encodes CASSLKLDLSYNEQYF.

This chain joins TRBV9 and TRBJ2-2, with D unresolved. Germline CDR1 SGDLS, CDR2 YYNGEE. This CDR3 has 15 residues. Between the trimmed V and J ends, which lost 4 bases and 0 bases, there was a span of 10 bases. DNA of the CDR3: TGTGCCAGCAGCCCTTCCGGGCCGAACACCGGGGAGCTGTTTTTT. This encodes CASSPSGPNTGELFF.

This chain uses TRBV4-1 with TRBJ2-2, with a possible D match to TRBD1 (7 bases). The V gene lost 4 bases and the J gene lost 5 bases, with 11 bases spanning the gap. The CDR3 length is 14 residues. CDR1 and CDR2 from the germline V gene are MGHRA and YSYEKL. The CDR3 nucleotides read TGCGCCAGCAGCCCGCAGGGGGGTACCGGGGAGCTGTTTTTT. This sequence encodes CASSPQGGTGELFF.

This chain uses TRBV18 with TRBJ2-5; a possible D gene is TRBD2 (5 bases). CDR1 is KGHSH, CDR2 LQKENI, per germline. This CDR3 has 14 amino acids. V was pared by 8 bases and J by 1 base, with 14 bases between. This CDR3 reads CASNQRAVQETQYF. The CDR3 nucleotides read TGTGCCAGCAACCAACGAGCGGTCCAAGAGACCCAGTACTTC.

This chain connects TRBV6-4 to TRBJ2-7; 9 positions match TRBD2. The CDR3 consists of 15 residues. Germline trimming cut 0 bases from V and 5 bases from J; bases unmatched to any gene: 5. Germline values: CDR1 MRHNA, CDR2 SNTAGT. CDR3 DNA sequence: TGTGCCAGCAGTGACTCACCTAGCGGGAAGAACGAGCAGTACTTC. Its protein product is CASSDSPSGKNEQYF.

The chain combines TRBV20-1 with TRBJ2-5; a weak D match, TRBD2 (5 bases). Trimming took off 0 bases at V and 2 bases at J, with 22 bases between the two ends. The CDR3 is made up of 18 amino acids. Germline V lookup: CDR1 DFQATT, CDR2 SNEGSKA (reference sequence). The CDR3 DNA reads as TGCAGTGCTAGAGATTGGGGTCTTGCGGGCGGAGGACAAGAGACCCAGTACTTC. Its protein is CSARDWGLAGGGQETQYF.

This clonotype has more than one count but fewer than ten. The DNA for the CDR3 is TGCAGTGCTAGAAGGTCTGGGAGGTACCACACAGATACGCAGTATTTT. This sequence encodes CSARRSGRYHTDTQYF. This chain joins TRBV20-1 and TRBJ2-3; D is perhaps TRBD2 (6 bases). Trimming cost V 2 bases and J 2 bases, with 17 bases left between them. CDR1 and CDR2 (germline): DFQATT, SNEGSKA (reference sequence). The length of the CDR3 is 16 residues.

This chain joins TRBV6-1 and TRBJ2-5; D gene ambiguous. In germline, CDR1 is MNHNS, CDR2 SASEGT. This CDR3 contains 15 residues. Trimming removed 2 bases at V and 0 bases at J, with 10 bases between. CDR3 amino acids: CASSELIGYQETQYF. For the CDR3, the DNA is TGTGCCAGCAGTGAACTAATCGGATACCAAGAGACCCAGTACTTC.

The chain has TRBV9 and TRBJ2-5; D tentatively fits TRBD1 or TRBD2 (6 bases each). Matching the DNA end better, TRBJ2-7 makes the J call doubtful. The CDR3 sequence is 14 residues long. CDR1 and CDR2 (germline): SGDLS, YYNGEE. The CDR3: CASSVGGRVDEQYF. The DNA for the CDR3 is TGTGCCAGCAGCGTCGGGGGCAGGGTCGACGAGCAGTACTTC.